Listed below are T cell receptor beta chains from one sample, sequenced in a study of technical replicates of blood from a few donors. Produced via immunoSEQ multiplex PCR; TCRdb's table is partial and in-frame only. The data show some 91,000 clones, around 95% seen once. The sample taken for sequencing was T cells isolated from PBMCs. These receptors all come from a human donor in good health. The CDR3 runs from the conserved cysteine through the conserved F or W. Each record gives: J gene, V gene, clone size, D gene, CDR3 DNA, CDR3 protein. D genes are given only for firm matches. Expanded clones get a size class; other rows say once, few or many, or leave the size out.

TRBJ1-2	TRBV5-1	.	.	TGCGCCAGCAGCTTGGCAGGGAGGGGTGGCTACACCTTC	CASSLAGRGGYTF
TRBJ1-2	TRBV6-5	.	.	TGTGCCAGCGGGGGCCCTCTCTATGGCTACACCTTC	CASGGPLYGYTF
TRBJ2-1	TRBV5-1	.	.	TGCGCCAGCAGCTCGACTCTCGTGGAGCAGTTCTTC	CASSSTLVEQFF
TRBJ1-1	TRBV23-1	.	TRBD1	TGCGCCAGCACCCAGACAGGGCGGGGGGATCCGATATGCATGAACACTGAAGCTTTCTTT	CASTQTGRGDPICMNTEAFF
TRBJ1-6	TRBV7-9	.	.	TGTGCCAGCAGCCCCCCCATGGCTTCATATAATTCACCCCTCCACTTT	CASSPPMASYNSPLHF
TRBJ2-7	TRBV27	.	TRBD2	TGTGCCAGCCACGCTAGCGGGAGGTACGAGCAGTACTTC	CASHASGRYEQYF
TRBJ1-6	TRBV2	.	TRBD1	TGTGCCAGGGGGGACAGAACATTTTCACCCCTCCACTTT	CARGDRTFSPLHF
TRBJ2-7	TRBV28	few	.	TGTGCCAGCAGTTTCAACGCACAGTACGAGCAGTACTTC	CASSFNAQYEQYF
TRBJ2-1	TRBV7-2	.	TRBD2	TGTGCCAGCAGCTCCCGACTAGCCTATGAGCAGTTCTTC	CASSSRLAYEQFF
TRBJ2-3	TRBV6-1	.	.	TGTGCCAGCAGTGCCTCAGGGTGGGGTATTACAGATACGCAGTATTTT	CASSASGWGITDTQYF
TRBJ2-2	TRBV6-1	.	.	TGTGCCAGCAGGAAAAGGGGCGGCACCGGGGAGCTGTTTTTT	CASRKRGGTGELFF
TRBJ2-1	TRBV5-1	.	TRBD2	TGCGCCACCAGGACTAGCGGGGGGGCTTACAATGAGCAGTTCTTC	CATRTSGGAYNEQFF
TRBJ1-5	TRBV16	.	TRBD1	TGTGCCAGCAGCCAAGGACAGGGCAATCAGCCCCAGCATTTT	CASSQGQGNQPQHF
TRBJ1-1	TRBV19	.	.	TGTGCCAGTAGTATAGACCGGGCTGAAGCTTTCTTT	CASSIDRAEAFF
TRBJ1-3	TRBV2	.	.	TGTGCCAGCAGAACGTTGGGACTCTCTGGAAACACCATATATTTT	CASRTLGLSGNTIYF
TRBJ2-5	TRBV4-1	.	TRBD2	TGCGCCAGCAGCCAAGGCCGGGGTCCGGGGGGAGAGACCCAGTACTTC	CASSQGRGPGGETQYF
TRBJ1-4	TRBV5-6	once	TRBD1	TGTGCCAGCAGCTTACTCGACAGGGAGGCAACTAATGAAAAACTGTTTTTT	CASSLLDREATNEKLFF
TRBJ1-5	TRBV19	.	.	TGTGCCAGTAGGGTGGCAATCGGGAATCAGCCCCAGCATTTT	CASRVAIGNQPQHF
TRBJ2-7	TRBV5-1	.	TRBD1	TGCGCCAGCAGCACGGGACAGGTAGAGAACGAGCAGTACTTC	CASSTGQVENEQYF
TRBJ2-7	TRBV7-2	.	.	TGTGCCAGCAGCTTAGGCATACAGGGCTACGAGCAGTACTTC	CASSLGIQGYEQYF
TRBJ1-4	TRBV11-3	.	.	TGTGCCAGCAGCACCACAACGGGAGCTAGGGATGAAAAACTGTTTTTT	CASSTTTGARDEKLFF
TRBJ2-7	TRBV29-1	.	TRBD1	TGCAGCGTTGTGAGGCAGGGGGACGAGCAGTACTTC	CSVVRQGDEQYF
TRBJ2-1	TRBV7-9	.	TRBD2	TGTGCCAGCAGCCCGCCAGCGGGAACGGAGTACAATGAGCAGTTCTTC	CASSPPAGTEYNEQFF
TRBJ2-3	TRBV9	.	TRBD2	TGTGCCAGCAGCGGCCTCATAGCGGGGGTCACAGATACGCAGTATTTT	CASSGLIAGVTDTQYF
TRBJ2-7	TRBV5-6	.	.	TGTGCCAGCCTTCTATGGGGAGGCGTCTCCTACGAGCAGTACTTC	CASLLWGGVSYEQYF
TRBJ2-3	TRBV29-1	.	TRBD1	TGCAGCGTTGAAACAGGGGGCACAGATACGCAGTATTTT	CSVETGGTDTQYF
TRBJ1-4	TRBV30	.	TRBD1	TGTGCCAGACAGGGGACGGATGAAAAACTGTTTTTT	CARQGTDEKLFF
TRBJ2-7	TRBV7-9	.	.	TGTGCCAGCAGCTTAGCGTCCGAGACAAAGAGGGACTACGAGCAGTACTTC	CASSLASETKRDYEQYF
TRBJ2-7	TRBV2	.	.	TGTGCCAGCAGTCCAGATGTAATGGGGGCCAGCTACGAGCAGTACTTC	CASSPDVMGASYEQYF
TRBJ1-3	TRBV6-5	.	.	TGTGCCAGCAGCCCAACAGGGAGACCTGGAAACACCATATATTTT	CASSPTGRPGNTIYF
TRBJ2-1	TRBV7-2	.	TRBD2	TGTGCCAGCAGCTTGACTAGCGAATCCTACAATGAGCAGTTCTTC	CASSLTSESYNEQFF
TRBJ1-5	TRBV19	.	.	TGTGCCAGTAGGCATCGGGAAAATCAGCCCCAGCATTTT	CASRHRENQPQHF
TRBJ2-3	TRBV5-1	.	TRBD2	TGCGCCAGCAGCTTCTTTGGAAGCGGGAGCGAGGATACGCAGTATTTT	CASSFFGSGSEDTQYF
TRBJ2-5	TRBV6-6	.	.	TGTGCCAGCAGTTTCCTGACTAGCCAAGAGACCCAGTACTTC	CASSFLTSQETQYF
TRBJ2-4	TRBV12-2	.	.	TGTGCAAGTCGCTTACAGGCCTCTCTAGCCAAAAACATTCAGTACTTC	CASRLQASLAKNIQYF
TRBJ2-5	TRBV28	once	.	TGTGCCAGCAGTCAGGGGAAAGAGACCCAGTACTTC	CASSQGKETQYF
TRBJ2-1	TRBV11-3	.	TRBD1	TGTGCCAGCAGCTTAGAACAGGGGGTGGACAATGAGCAGTTCTTC	CASSLEQGVDNEQFF
TRBJ1-2	TRBV20-1	.	.	TGCAGTGCTAGGCTGACATATGGCTACACCTTC	CSARLTYGYTF
TRBJ1-5	TRBV10-3	.	.	TGTGCCATCAGTGATTCTAACCAGCCCCAGCATTTT	CAISDSNQPQHF
TRBJ1-2	TRBV7-2	.	.	TGTGCCAGCAGCTTAGGGGACACCTATGGCTACACCTTC	CASSLGDTYGYTF
TRBJ2-1	TRBV19	.	.	TGTGCCAGTAGTATATTCTTCAGCTCCTACAATGAGCAGTTCTTC	CASSIFFSSYNEQFF
TRBJ2-7	TRBV6-6	.	TRBD1	TGTGCCAGCAGTGGGGAGGGACAGGGCCTTAAAGAGCAGTACTTC	CASSGEGQGLKEQYF
TRBJ1-1	TRBV19	.	TRBD1	TGTGCCAGTACCCCTTCAGGGGGATGGAACACTGAAGCTTTCTTT	CASTPSGGWNTEAFF
TRBJ2-7	TRBV11-2	.	.	TGTGCCAGCAGCTTAGTCCGACTAGGCGAGCAGTACTTC	CASSLVRLGEQYF
TRBJ2-7	TRBV5-1	.	.	TGCGCCAGCAGTCTTACGGGAGCCTTCTACGAGCAGTACTTC	CASSLTGAFYEQYF
TRBJ1-1	TRBV28	.	.	TGTGCCAGCACCTTCTGGGCTTCGGGAACTGAAGCTTTCTTT	CASTFWASGTEAFF
TRBJ1-2	TRBV7-2	.	TRBD1	TGTGCCAGCAGAAGAATCGGGACAGGATATGGCTACACCTTC	CASRRIGTGYGYTF
TRBJ2-7	TRBV28	.	TRBD2	TGTGCCAGCAGTTGGGTAGCGGGAGGGGCCTACGAGCAGTACTTC	CASSWVAGGAYEQYF
TRBJ2-5	TRBV11-3	.	TRBD1	TGTGCCAGCAGCCTACGGGACAGGGCAAAAGAGACCCAGTACTTC	CASSLRDRAKETQYF
TRBJ1-6	TRBV5-6	.	.	TGTGCCAGCAGCGACCGGGACAAGGGTTCACCCCTCCACTTT	CASSDRDKGSPLHF
TRBJ1-2	TRBV30	.	.	TGTGCCTGGGTGCCCTTGGGGAGGGACCATTATGGCTACACCTTC	CAWVPLGRDHYGYTF
TRBJ2-7	TRBV28	.	.	TGTGCCAGCAGTTCACTAGCTGAACTTACCTACGAGCAGTACTTC	CASSSLAELTYEQYF
TRBJ2-2	TRBV7-8	.	.	TGTGCCAGCAGCTCGCCGGGATCGAACACCGGGGAGCTGTTTTTT	CASSSPGSNTGELFF
TRBJ2-5	TRBV28	.	TRBD1	TGTGCCAGCAGTTTTTGGGACAGGGGGATAGAGACCCAGTACTTC	CASSFWDRGIETQYF
TRBJ1-4	TRBV9	.	TRBD1	TGTGCCAGCAGCGCCGTTCCGGGACAGGGAAATGAAAAACTGTTTTTT	CASSAVPGQGNEKLFF
TRBJ2-2	TRBV28	.	.	TGTGCCAGCAGTTTAATCGGGTTTGTGAACACCGGGGAGCTGTTTTTT	CASSLIGFVNTGELFF
TRBJ1-2	TRBV28	.	TRBD1	TGTGCCAGCAGTCCGAGACAGGGGGAGGTCTATGGCTACACCTTC	CASSPRQGEVYGYTF
TRBJ1-1	TRBV7-9	.	.	TGTGCCAGCAGATTACAGGAAAACACTGAAGCTTTCTTT	CASRLQENTEAFF
TRBJ2-7	TRBV7-6	.	TRBD1	TGTGCCAGCAGCTTGAGGACAGGGACCTACGAGCAGTACTTC	CASSLRTGTYEQYF